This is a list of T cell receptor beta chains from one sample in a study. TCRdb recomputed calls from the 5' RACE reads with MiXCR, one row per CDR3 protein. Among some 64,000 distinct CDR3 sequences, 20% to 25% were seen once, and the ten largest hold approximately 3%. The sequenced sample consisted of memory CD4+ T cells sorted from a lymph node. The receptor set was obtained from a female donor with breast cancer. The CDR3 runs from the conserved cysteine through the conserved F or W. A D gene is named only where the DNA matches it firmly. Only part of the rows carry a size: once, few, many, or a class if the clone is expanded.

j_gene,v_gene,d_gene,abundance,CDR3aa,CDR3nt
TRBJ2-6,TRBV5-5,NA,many,CASSATSGANVLTF,TGTGCCAGCAGCGCAACCTCTGGGGCCAACGTCCTGACTTTC
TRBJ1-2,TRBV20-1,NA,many,CSARDRRLEQTYGYTF,TGCAGTGCTAGAGACAGGCGCTTGGAGCAGACCTATGGCTACACCTTC
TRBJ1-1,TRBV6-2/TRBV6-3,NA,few,CASSLAHENTEAFF,TGTGCCAGCAGTTTGGCACACGAGAACACTGAAGCTTTCTTT
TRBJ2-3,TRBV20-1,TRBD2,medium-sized,CSARAGLVLDTQYF,TGCAGTGCTAGGGCGGGACTAGTTCTGGATACGCAGTATTTT
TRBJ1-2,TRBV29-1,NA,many,CSVSGDFGYTF,TGCAGCGTTTCAGGGGACTTCGGCTACACCTTC
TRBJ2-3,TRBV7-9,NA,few,CASSLMRSYTDTQYF,TGTGCCAGCAGCTTAATGCGGTCCTACACAGATACGCAGTATTTT
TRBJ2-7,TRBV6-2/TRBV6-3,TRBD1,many,CASRPGTATYEQYF,TGTGCCAGCAGACCAGGGACAGCGACCTACGAGCAGTACTTC
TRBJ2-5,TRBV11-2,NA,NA,CASRATEQAPKGETQYF,TGTGCCAGCAGAGCGACCGAACAGGCCCCAAAGGGAGAGACCCAGTACTTC
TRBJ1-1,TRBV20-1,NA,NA,CSVPRNTEAFF,TGCAGTGTCCCTCGAAACACTGAAGCTTTCTTT
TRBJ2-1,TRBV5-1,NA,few,CASSLANGNEQFF,TGCGCCAGCAGCTTGGCGAACGGCAATGAGCAGTTCTTC
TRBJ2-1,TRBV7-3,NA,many,CASSSSRGSAEQFF,TGTGCCAGCAGCTCCAGTCGGGGAAGCGCTGAGCAGTTCTTC
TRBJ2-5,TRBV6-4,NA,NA,CASSDGGRPRYGPVSSTQYF,TGTGCCAGCAGTGACGGCGGGCGGCCGCGCTATGGTCCAGTTAGTTCGACCCAGTACTTC
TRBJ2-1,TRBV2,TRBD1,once,CATRRGTGNNEQCF,TGTGCCACCCGTCGGGGGACAGGGAACAATGAGCAGTGCTTC
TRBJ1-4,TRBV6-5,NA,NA,CASSSLEGGEKLFF,TGTGCCAGCAGCTCACTCGAGGGTGGTGAAAAACTGTTTTTT
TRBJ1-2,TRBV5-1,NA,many,CASSRGQRGEGYTF,TGCGCCAGCAGTCGAGGACAGCGGGGCGAGGGCTACACCTTC
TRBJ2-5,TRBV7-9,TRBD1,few,CASSLGQGQETQYF,TGTGCCAGCAGCCTAGGACAGGGACAAGAGACCCAGTACTTC
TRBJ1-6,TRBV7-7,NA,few,CASSTPGKEINSPLHF,TGTGCTAGCAGTACCCCAGGGAAAGAAATAAATTCACCCCTCCACTTT
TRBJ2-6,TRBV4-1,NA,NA,CASSHRGYGANVLTF,TGCGCCAGCAGCCACAGGGGTTATGGGGCCAACGTCCTGACTTTC
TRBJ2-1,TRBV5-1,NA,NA,CASSGPQGWEQFF,TGCGCCAGCAGCGGCCCACAGGGTTGGGAGCAGTTCTTC
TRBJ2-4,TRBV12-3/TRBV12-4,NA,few,CASSLQGRNIQYF,TGTGCCAGCAGTTTACAGGGGCGGAACATTCAGTACTTC
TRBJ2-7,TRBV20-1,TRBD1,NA,CSALGQGASPVALEQYF,TGCAGTGCTCTGGGACAGGGGGCTTCTCCCGTTGCGCTCGAGCAGTACTTC
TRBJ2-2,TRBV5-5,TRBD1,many,CASSSTGRTGELFF,TGTGCCAGCAGCTCGACAGGGCGGACCGGGGAGCTGTTTTTT
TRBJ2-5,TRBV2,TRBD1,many,CASSLQGAGETQYF,TGTGCCAGCAGTCTACAGGGGGCCGGAGAGACCCAGTACTTC
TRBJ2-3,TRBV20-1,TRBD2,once,CSAIPNGRVEDTQYF,TGCAGTGCTATCCCGAACGGGAGGGTGGAAGATACGCAGTATTTT
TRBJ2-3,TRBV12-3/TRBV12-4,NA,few,CASSPRRSTDTQYF,TGTGCCAGCAGCCCAAGGCGTAGCACAGATACGCAGTATTTT
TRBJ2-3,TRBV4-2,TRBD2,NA,CASSPGGASSTDTQYF,TGTGCCAGCAGCCCCGGGGGGGCCTCTAGCACAGATACGCAGTATTTT
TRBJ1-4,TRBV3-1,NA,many,CASSQGTVWEKLFF,TGTGCCAGCAGCCAAGGAACAGTGTGGGAAAAACTGTTTTTT
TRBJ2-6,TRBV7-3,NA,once,CTSSPNRGTGANVLTF,TGTACCAGCAGCCCCAACCGGGGGACTGGGGCCAACGTCCTGACTTTC
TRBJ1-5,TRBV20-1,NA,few,CSARSGGNQPQHF,TGCAGTGCTAGATCTGGAGGAAATCAGCCCCAGCATTTT
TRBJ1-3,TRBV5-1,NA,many,CASSLTLSGNTIYF,TGCGCCAGCAGCTTGACCCTCTCTGGAAACACCATATATTTT
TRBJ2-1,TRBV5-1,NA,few,CASSLSPRVGNEQFF,TGCGCCAGCAGCTTGTCTCCCCGAGTGGGCAATGAGCAGTTCTTC
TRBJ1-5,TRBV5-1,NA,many,CASSPGAGAGNQPQHF,TGCGCCAGCAGCCCCGGAGCTGGGGCGGGCAATCAGCCCCAGCATTTT
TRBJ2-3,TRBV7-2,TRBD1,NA,CASSSVGPRGDTQYF,TGTGCCAGCAGCTCAGTTGGACCCAGGGGGGATACGCAGTATTTT
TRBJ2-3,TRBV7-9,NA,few,CASSLLGPNGDTQYF,TGCGCCAGCAGCCTACTGGGCCCAAACGGGGATACGCAGTATTTT
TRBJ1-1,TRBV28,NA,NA,CASSLSGRRGTEAFF,TGTGCCAGCAGTTTATCCGGTCGGAGGGGCACTGAAGCTTTCTTT
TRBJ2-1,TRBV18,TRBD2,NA,CASTGLAVYNEQFF,TGTGCCAGCACAGGACTAGCGGTCTACAATGAGCAGTTCTTC
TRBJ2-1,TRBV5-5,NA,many,CASSLERDEQFF,TGTGCCAGCAGCTTGGAAAGAGATGAGCAGTTCTTC
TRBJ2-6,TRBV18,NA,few,CASSPGPGANVLTF,TGTGCCAGCTCACCAGGGCCTGGGGCCAACGTCCTGACTTTC
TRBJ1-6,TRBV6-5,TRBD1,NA,CATQGDSYYNSPLHF,TGTGCCACCCAGGGGGACTCTTATTATAATTCACCCCTCCACTTT
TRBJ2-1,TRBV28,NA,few,CASSPTGGAYNEQFF,TGTGCCAGCAGTCCTACAGGGGGGGCATACAATGAGCAGTTCTTC
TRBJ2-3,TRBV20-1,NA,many,CSATLAARLASTDTQYF,TGCAGTGCTACCCTCGCCGCCAGGTTAGCGAGCACAGATACGCAGTATTTT
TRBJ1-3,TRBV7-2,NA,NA,CASSQDRSGNTIYF,TGTGCCAGCAGCCAGGACCGCTCTGGAAACACCATATATTTT
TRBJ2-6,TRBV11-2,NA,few,CASSPFSGGAGANVLTF,TGTGCCAGCAGCCCCTTTTCGGGGGGCGCTGGGGCCAACGTCCTGACTTTC